This TCR beta chain was recovered during a study of beta chain features in type 1 diabetes. Every donor provided one heparinised blood draw, which averaged approximately 120 mL. Of note for this clone: What it binds is not known.

CDR1 and CDR2 (germline): SNHLY, FYNNEI. Trimming removed 2 bases from V and 7 bases from J; junction bases left unmatched: 1. The CDR3 length is 12 residues. Expressed TCRB transcripts were sequenced, since all the RNA that had been isolated was reverse transcribed. Here immunoSEQ multiplex PCR was the method, and the copy in TCRdb shows in-frame clones only, minus some. The table includes approximately 340,000 clones, roughly 15% detected once. Study-level results: Naive, central memory and Treg TCRB repertoires seemed to resemble each other more closely in patients than they did in healthy donors. Among patients with Type 1 diabetes, TCRB CDR3s were moderately but significantly shorter in every one of the four CD4+ subsets.

The source material was naive CD4+ T cells from blood. The receptor was isolated from a young woman in good health. The V and J genes are TRBV2 and TRBJ2-5; TRBD2 matches at 7 bases. In nucleotides, the CDR3 is TGTGCCAGCAGTGAATGGGGGGGGACCCAGTACTTC. It translates to CASSEWGGTQYF.